These 31 T cell receptor beta chains came from one sample sequenced in a study of blood T cell repertoires in COVID-19. Assay: immunoSEQ multiplex PCR; the TCRdb copy retains only in-frame clones and omits some. Of roughly 230,000 clones listed, 80% to 85% are singletons. The sample comprised peripheral blood. The source of these receptors is a middle-aged man with acute or convalescent COVID-19.

This rearrangement joins TRBV4-2 to TRBJ1-2, with D possibly matching TRBD1 (5 bases). This CDR3 spans 14 amino acids. The germline V and J ends were trimmed by 0 bases and 3 bases, with 8 bases remaining between them. Germline V CDR1 and CDR2: LGHNA, YNFKEQ. The CDR3 reads CASSQDPGDYGYTF. The CDR3 nucleotides are TGTGCCAGCAGCCAAGATCCGGGGGACTATGGCTACACCTTC.

The rearrangement joins TRBV5-1 to TRBJ2-3; 7 positions match TRBD1. This CDR3 spans 16 amino acids. Germline CDR1 SGHRS, CDR2 YFSETQ. V lost 2 bases to trimming and J lost 4 bases; unmatched junction nucleotides: 10. The CDR3 reads CASSFLGGEVPDTQYF. The DNA for the CDR3 is TGCGCCAGCAGCTTTTTAGGGGGCGAGGTGCCAGATACGCAGTATTTT.

This chain connects TRBV23-1 to TRBJ2-3; tentative D call: TRBD1 (5 bases). TRBV23-1 is designated an ORF whose function remains uncertain. The CDR3 totals 16 residues. V lost 4 bases, J lost 1 base, and 15 bases lay in between. CDR3 DNA: TGCGCCAGCAGTCCAGGGCGGTCTCGAGGCACAGATACGCAGTATTTT. Translated, it gives CASSPGRSRGTDTQYF.

This clone has only a few counts. The rearrangement joins TRBV6-1 to TRBJ1-5, with TRBD1 as a possible D gene (5 bases). Trimming took off 4 bases at V and 0 bases at J, with 16 bases between the two ends. CDR3 length: 17 residues. Germline assignment: CDR1 MNHNS and CDR2 SASEGT. The CDR3 DNA reads as TGTGCCAGCAGTGGTCAAAAGACAGATTTTAGCAATCAGCCCCAGCATTTT. Protein product: CASSGQKTDFSNQPQHF.

The chain carries TRBV10-2 and TRBJ1-2; no firm D call. The CDR3 extends over 14 amino acids. The germline V gene encodes CDR1 WSHSY and CDR2 SAAADI. V shed 0 bases and J shed 4 bases, with 9 bases lying between them. As DNA, the CDR3 is TGCGCCAGCAGTGAGTCGGGCAGGATCTATGGCTACACCTTC. This codes for CASSESGRIYGYTF.

The chain couples TRBV7-9 to TRBJ1-1, with a weak D call TRBD1 (5 bases). Germline loops: CDR1 SEHNR, CDR2 FQNEAQ (reference sequence). The CDR3 is 12 residues long. Trimming left V 5 bases short and J 6 bases short, with 10 bases between. The CDR3 DNA reads TGTGCCAGCAGCAGTGACAGCTCTGAAGCTTTCTTT. This encodes CASSSDSSEAFF.

The chain has TRBV13 and TRBJ2-7; TRBD2 aligns across 9 bases. Germline CDR1 and CDR2: PRHDT and FYEKMQ (reference sequence). Germline trimming cut 3 bases from V and 3 bases from J; bases unmatched to any gene: 6. The CDR3 covers 15 residues. CDR3 sequence (DNA): TGTGCCAGCAGCTTTTCCGGGACTAGCCGCTACGAGCAGTACTTC. It specifies CASSFSGTSRYEQYF.

The chain is built from TRBV19 and TRBJ1-4; no definite D call. With 6 bases removed from V and 6 bases from J, the gap between germline ends came to 17 bases. Germline V gene data show CDR1 as LNHDA and CDR2 as SQIVND (reference sequence). The CDR3 is 15 amino acids. In DNA, the CDR3 is TGTGCCAGTAGACCCCGCGGGCGAGGTGATGAAAAACTGTTTTTT. Translation gives CASRPRGRGDEKLFF.

The rearrangement links TRBV10-2 to TRBJ2-2; D call uncertain. The CDR3 consists of 15 residues. CDR1 and CDR2 (germline): WSHSY, SAAADI. Trimming cost V 1 base and J 2 bases, with 8 bases left between them. The CDR3 nucleotides read TGCGCCAGCAGTGAGTTGGGCGAAAACACCGGGGAGCTGTTTTTT. Its translation: CASSELGENTGELFF.

This sequence joins TRBV3-1 (or the pseudogene TRBV3-2) and TRBJ1-1, with TRBD1 matching over 7 bases. The CDR3 totals 14 residues. J gave up 4 bases and V 4 bases, and 6 bases lay outside the gene matches. Germline assignment: CDR1 LGHDT and CDR2 YNNKEL (reference sequence). The CDR3 DNA follows: TGTGCCAGCAGCCGATGGGACAGTAGCACTGAAGCTTTCTTT. Amino acids: CASSRWDSSTEAFF.

The J gene is TRBJ2-5, the V gene TRBV9; TRBD2 might be the D (5 bases). This CDR3 spans 13 amino acids. Germline assignment: CDR1 SGDLS and CDR2 YYNGEE. The V end lost 0 bases, the J end lost 2 bases, and 5 bases lay between the germline ends. The CDR3 DNA is TGTGCCAGCAGCGTAGCGGGACAAGAGACCCAGTACTTC. It yields the protein CASSVAGQETQYF. Full variable domain (rest looked up from reference TRBV9 and TRBJ2-5): DSGVTQTPKHLITATGQRVTLRCSPRSGDLSVYWYQQSLDQGLQFLIQYYNGEERAKGNILERFSAQQFPDLHSELNLSSLELGDSALYFCASSVAGQETQYFGPGTRLLVL.

The sample holds a few counts of this clone. The chain carries TRBV30 and TRBJ2-2; D is perhaps TRBD2 (5 bases). Per germline, CDR1 GTSNPN and CDR2 SVGIG (reference sequence). The length of the CDR3 is 14 residues. Trimming pared 4 bases from V and 2 bases from J, leaving 11 bases between. CDR3 amino acids: CAWKGLLNTGELFF. DNA for the CDR3: TGTGCCTGGAAAGGACTTCTTAACACCGGGGAGCTGTTTTTT.

The chain joins TRBV4-1 to TRBJ1-4, with D possibly matching TRBD1 (6 bases). CDR1 and CDR2 from the germline V gene are MGHRA and YSYEKL. V gave up 3 bases and J gave up 4 bases, with 15 bases separating them. CDR3 length equals 16 residues. For the CDR3, the DNA is TGCGCCAGCAGCCAGCTGGGGGCCACTCGTAATGAAAAACTGTTTTTT. Its protein is CASSQLGATRNEKLFF.

This clone was picked up a small number of times. This rearrangement joins TRBV19 to TRBJ1-1, with D maybe TRBD1 (5 bases). V was trimmed by 6 bases and J by 1 base, leaving 9 bases between them. Germline lookup yields CDR1 LNHDA and CDR2 SQIVND (reference sequence). This CDR3 comprises 13 residues. Written as DNA, the CDR3 is TGTGCCAGTAGCCGAACAGGGAACACTGAAGCTTTCTTT. This codes for CASSRTGNTEAFF.

The rearrangement uses TRBV4-3 and TRBJ2-1; D gene unclear. In germline, CDR1 is LGHNA, CDR2 YSLEER. Deletions cut 0 bases from V and 6 bases from J, with 9 bases between. The CDR3 length is 14 residues. CDR3 nucleotides: TGCGCCAGCAGCCAAGAGAGTTCTCTCAATGAGCAGTTCTTC. This codes for CASSQESSLNEQFF.

This clone was counted a few times. The genes are TRBV3-1 (or the pseudogene TRBV3-2) and TRBJ1-2; D uncertain. The germline V gene encodes CDR1 LGHDT and CDR2 YNNKEL (reference sequence). Trimming removed 1 base from V and 3 bases from J, with 9 bases in between. The CDR3 contains 14 residues. For the CDR3, the DNA is TGTGCCAGCAGCCAAGCTGTTACGGACTATGGCTACACCTTC. Translating gives CASSQAVTDYGYTF.

The chain couples TRBV12-3 or TRBV12-4 to TRBJ1-2; D gene uncertain. The V end was cut by 3 bases, the J end by 8 bases, with 10 bases between. The CDR3 extends over 12 amino acids. The CDR3 nucleotides read TGTGCCAGCAGTTTCTCCAGAGGCGGCTACACCTTC. Translating it yields CASSFSRGGYTF.

The CDR3 here is CASSKLGQSKETQYF. The CDR3 nucleotides are TGTGCCAGCTCTAAATTGGGACAGTCCAAAGAGACCCAGTACTTC. The chain uses TRBV6-6 and TRBJ2-5, with 7 positions matching TRBD1. Germline V gene sequence: CDR1 MNHNY, CDR2 SVGAGI (reference sequence). After removal of 8 bases from V and 3 bases from J, the junction contained 12 bases not matched to a gene. CDR3 length: 15 residues.

The rearrangement uses TRBV9 and TRBJ2-7, with TRBD2 identical over 14 bases. The CDR3 spans 15 residues. V trimming: 0 bases; J trimming: 9 bases; junction bases outside the gene matches: 5. CDR1 is SGDLS, CDR2 YYNGEE, per germline. CDR3 DNA: TGTGCCAGCAGCGTAGCGACTAGCGGGAGGGCCCGGCAGTACTTC. It is translated as CASSVATSGRARQYF. The entire variable domain, with the rest obtained from reference TRBV9 and TRBJ2-7, is as follows: DSGVTQTPKHLITATGQRVTLRCSPRSGDLSVYWYQQSLDQGLQFLIQYYNGEERAKGNILERFSAQQFPDLHSELNLSSLELGDSALYFCASSVATSGRARQYFGPGTRLTVT.

Of note for this clone: At one end the junction does not follow the germline gene, possibly because of a read error. This sequence joins TRBV28 and TRBJ2-5; D remains unclear. CDR1 is MDHEN and CDR2 is SYDVKM in the germline V gene. The length of the CDR3 is 15 residues. The CDR3 region has the DNA TGTGCCAGCAGTCCCGACCCCACTAACCAGGAGACCCAGTACTTC. Its protein product is CASSPDPTNQETQYF.

The chain joins TRBV19 to TRBJ1-2; tentative D call: TRBD1 (5 bases). This CDR3 is 12 amino acids long. Germline V CDR1 and CDR2: LNHDA, SQIVND (reference sequence). The V and J ends lost 2 bases and 7 bases respectively, with 8 bases between them. The CDR3 spells CASSIMGGGYTF. The CDR3 DNA follows: TGTGCCAGTAGTATAATGGGGGGTGGCTACACCTTC.

This clone was detected a few times. The rearrangement links TRBV5-4 to TRBJ1-1; no definite D call. With 0 bases removed from V and 4 bases from J, the gap between germline ends came to 16 bases. CDR1 SGHNT and CDR2 YYREEE come from the germline V gene (reference sequence). The CDR3 contains 16 residues. This CDR3 is CASSLAGSLGFTEAFF. The DNA for the CDR3 is TGTGCCAGCAGCTTGGCCGGGTCTCTAGGCTTCACTGAAGCTTTCTTT.

V gene TRBV2 combines with J gene TRBJ1-1; D might be TRBD1 (5 bases). Looked up from germline, CDR1 is SNHLY and CDR2 is FYNNEI. The V end lost 2 bases, the J end lost 11 bases, and 12 bases lay between the germline ends. The CDR3 sequence is 12 residues long. The DNA for the CDR3 is TGTGCCAGCAGTGAAAGGTGGGGCGCGGCTTTCTTT. It specifies CASSERWGAAFF.

In this sample, this clone turned up once. This chain joins TRBV7-2 and TRBJ1-5, with D uncertain. CDR3 length: 14 amino acids. Germline V CDR1 and CDR2: SGHTA, FQGNSA. V dropped 0 bases and J dropped 3 bases, with 6 bases sitting between them. This CDR3 reads CASSLATSNQPQHF. The CDR3 coding sequence is TGTGCCAGCAGCTTAGCCACTTCCAATCAGCCCCAGCATTTT. The full variable domain, completed using reference TRBV7-2 and TRBJ1-5, is GAGVSQSPSNKVTEKGKDVELRCDPISGHTALYWYRQSLGQGLEFLIYFQGNSAPDKSGLPSDRFSAERTGGSVSTLTIQRTQQEDSAVYLCASSLATSNQPQHFGDGTRLSIL.

The gene calls are TRBV19 and TRBJ2-1; D gene unclear. V lost 4 bases and J 0 bases, leaving 4 bases between the germline ends. CDR3 length equals 13 residues. CDR1 and CDR2 from the germline V gene are LNHDA and SQIVND (reference sequence). The CDR3 loop is CASSRGSYNEQFF. DNA of the CDR3: TGTGCCAGTAGTAGAGGCTCCTACAATGAGCAGTTCTTC. Using reference TRBV19 and TRBJ2-1 for the parts outside the CDR3, the full variable domain is DGGITQSPKYLFRKEGQNVTLSCEQNLNHDAMYWYRQDPGQGLRLIYYSQIVNDFQKGDIAEGYSVSREKKESFPLTVTSAQKNPTAFYLCASSRGSYNEQFFGPGTRLTVL.

This clone was counted only a few times. J is TRBJ1-5 and V is TRBV27, with D maybe TRBD1 (5 bases). Germline lookup yields CDR1 MNHEY and CDR2 SMNVEV (reference sequence). With 5 bases removed from V and 2 bases from J, the gap between germline ends came to 13 bases. The CDR3 is made up of 15 amino acids. The CDR3 reads CASSVSGGGNQPQHF. The CDR3 bases are TGTGCCAGCAGTGTCTCGGGGGGGGGCAATCAGCCCCAGCATTTT.

The chain is built from TRBV20-1 and TRBJ1-3; D gene uncertain. CDR3 length equals 11 residues. V was shortened by 7 bases and J by 4 bases, with 8 bases between the two germline ends. The germline gives CDR1 DFQATT, CDR2 SNEGSKA (reference sequence). The CDR3 protein is CSVARGNTIYF. The CDR3 bases are TGCAGTGTGGCCAGGGGAAACACCATATATTTT.

The rearrangement uses TRBV7-9 and TRBJ1-1; TRBD1 matches at 9 bases. This CDR3 is 15 amino acids long. The germline CDR1 and CDR2 sequences are SEHNR and FQNEAQ (reference sequence). Trimming at V came to 3 bases and at J to 7 bases, leaving 9 bases not matched to a gene. CDR3 in DNA: TGTGCCAGCAGCTTGAATGAACCGGGACAGGGTGAAGCTTTCTTT. Its translation is CASSLNEPGQGEAFF.

J is TRBJ2-1 and V is TRBV11-2, with D possibly TRBD1 on 6 matching bases. Trimming stripped 2 bases from V and 5 bases from J, with 13 bases between. Germline V gene data show CDR1 as SGHAT and CDR2 as FQNNGV. The CDR3 has 15 residues. The CDR3 DNA reads as TGTGCCAGCAGCTTATTACAGGGAGATCACAATGAGCAGTTCTTC. The encoded protein is CASSLLQGDHNEQFF.

The genes are TRBV11-2 and TRBJ1-5; TRBD1 agrees at 7 bases. CDR3 size: 17 residues. Germline values: CDR1 SGHAT, CDR2 FQNNGV. With V trimmed by 3 bases and J by 0 bases, 8 bases remained unmatched. This chain's CDR3 is CASSFPDREDSNQPQHF. The CDR3 bases are TGTGCCAGCAGCTTCCCTGACAGGGAAGATAGCAATCAGCCCCAGCATTTT.

Only a few counts were recorded for this clone. This rearrangement joins TRBV7-3 to TRBJ2-2, with no clear D. V gave up 6 bases and J gave up 2 bases, with 13 bases separating them. The CDR3 spans 15 residues. The germline CDR1 and CDR2 sequences are SGHTA and FQGTGA. This CDR3 reads CASSYGQANTGELFF. As DNA, the CDR3 is TGTGCCAGCAGTTATGGGCAGGCAAACACCGGGGAGCTGTTTTTT. Based on the CDR3 plus reference TRBV7-3 and TRBJ2-2, the full variable domain is GAGVSQTPSNKVTEKGKYVELRCDPISGHTALYWYRQSLGQGPEFLIYFQGTGAADDSGLPNDRFFAVRPEGSVSTLKIQRTERGDSAVYLCASSYGQANTGELFFGEGSRLTVL.